This record concerns one TCR beta chain sequence. The sample is drawn from a study of shared clonotypes between healthy human individuals. The authors divided CD4+ cells into CD45RA+ naive and CD45RA-negative memory subsets. The study ran the assay at deep level. For every subset, genomic DNA was evenly distributed across several immunoSEQ plates. Each PCR replicate from the sorted subsets contained about 200 ng DNA, which is roughly 33,000 T cell genomes. Using immunoSEQ multiplex PCR, the repertoire was profiled, and TCRdb retains in-frame clones only, with some absent. The sample has under 600,000 clones, almost 97% seen once. Germline-derived CDR1 and CDR2 are SEHNR and FQNEAQ (reference sequence). The length of the CDR3 is 17 residues. With 1 base clipped from V and 0 bases from J, the junction kept 5 bases outside the gene matches.

The rearrangement links TRBV7-9 to TRBJ2-3; 9 bases match TRBD2. The sequenced sample was naive CD4+ T cells sorted from blood. Subset denoted: CD45RA+ positively selected. This TCR was recovered from a woman aged 25 to 39 in good health. Here the CDR3 reads CASSLGLSGSSTDTQYF. The CDR3 nucleotides read TGTGCCAGCAGCTTAGGGCTTAGCGGGAGTAGCACAGATACGCAGTATTTT.